The clone carrying this TCR beta chain has a handful of counts. The data stem from a study of blood T cell repertoires in COVID-19. Study background: Whether acute or convalescent, the COVID-19 samples came from the United States, Italy and Spain. T cells, B-cell-depleted T cells, or PBMCs supplied cDNA or gDNA.

In the authors' methods: Researchers report that nucleated cell counts were estimated from reference gene primer amplification. Produced via immunoSEQ multiplex PCR; TCRdb's table is partial and in-frame only. V and J calls and clone size are those listed in that table; D and trimming were worked out from the DNA. The table records approximately 97,000 clones, around four fifths of them present only once. The CDR3 is 15 amino acids. Germline CDR1 and CDR2: SGHTA and FQGTGA. Trimming pared 5 bases from V and 8 bases from J, leaving 19 bases between. V usage is TRBV7-3 and J usage is TRBJ2-1, with D possibly being TRBD2 (5 bases). The sequence came from a man in his 60s with active or convalescent COVID-19. Sample: peripheral blood. The chain's CDR3 is CASSPGGTGSHEQFF. In DNA form, the CDR3 reads TGTGCCAGCAGCCCCGGCGGAACGGGATCCCATGAGCAGTTCTTC.